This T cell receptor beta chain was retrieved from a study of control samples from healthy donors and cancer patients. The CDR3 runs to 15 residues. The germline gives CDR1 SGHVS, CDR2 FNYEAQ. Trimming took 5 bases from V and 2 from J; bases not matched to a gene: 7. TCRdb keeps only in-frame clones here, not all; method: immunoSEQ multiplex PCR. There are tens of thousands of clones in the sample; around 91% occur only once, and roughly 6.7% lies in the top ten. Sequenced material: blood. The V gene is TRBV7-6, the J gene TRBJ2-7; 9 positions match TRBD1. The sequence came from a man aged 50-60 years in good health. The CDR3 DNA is TGTGCCAGCAGCCAACAGGGGGCGGACCCCTACGAGCAGTACTTC. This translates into CASSQQGADPYEQYF.